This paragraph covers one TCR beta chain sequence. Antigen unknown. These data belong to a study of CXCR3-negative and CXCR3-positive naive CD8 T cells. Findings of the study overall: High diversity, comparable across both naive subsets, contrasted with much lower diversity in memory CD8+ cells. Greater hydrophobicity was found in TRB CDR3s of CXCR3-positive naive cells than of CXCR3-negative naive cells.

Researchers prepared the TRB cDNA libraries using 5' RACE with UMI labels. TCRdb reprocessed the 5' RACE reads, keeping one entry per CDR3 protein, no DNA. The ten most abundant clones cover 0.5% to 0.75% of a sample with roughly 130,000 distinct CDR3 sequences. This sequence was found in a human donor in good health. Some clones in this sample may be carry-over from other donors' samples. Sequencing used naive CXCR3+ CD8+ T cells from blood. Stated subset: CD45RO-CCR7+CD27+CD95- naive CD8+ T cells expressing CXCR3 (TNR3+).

This chain's CDR3 is CASSHLGVTGELFF. The chain has TRBV11-2 and TRBJ2-2; TCRdb designates TRBD1, a call that cannot be tested without DNA. Germline V lookup: CDR1 SGHAT, CDR2 FQNNGV. The CDR3 spans 14 residues.